The 15 T cell receptor beta chains in this list originate from one sample, sequenced in a study of T cell responses to AZD1222 COVID-19 vaccine. Produced via immunoSEQ multiplex PCR; TCRdb's table is partial and in-frame only. The table has around 150,000 clones, around 92% seen once. Sequencing was performed on peripheral blood, taken on day 0 of AZD1222 vaccination. These receptors were collected from an adult in good health.

The chain couples TRBV4-1 to TRBJ1-5; perhaps TRBD1 as D (5 bases). V gave up 0 bases and J gave up 9 bases, with 15 bases separating them. This CDR3 is 15 amino acids long. CDR1 MGHRA and CDR2 YSYEKL come from the germline V gene. DNA for the CDR3: TGCGCCAGCAGCCAAGAAACAGTGTCTCAGGGGCCCCAGCATTTT. It codes for CASSQETVSQGPQHF.

V and J are TRBV5-1 and TRBJ2-3; TRBD2 matches 7 bases. The CDR3 runs 18 residues. J was trimmed by 2 bases and V by 4 bases; bases with no gene match: 16. CDR1 is SGHRS, CDR2 YFSETQ, per germline. This CDR3 reads CASSPQVGGGAITDTQYF. The CDR3 DNA reads as TGCGCCAGCAGCCCCCAAGTGGGCGGGGGAGCCATCACAGATACGCAGTATTTT.

The rearrangement uses TRBV7-8 and TRBJ2-1; 8 bases map to TRBD2. The length of the CDR3 is 15 residues. From germline, CDR1 is SGHVS and CDR2 FQNEAQ. Trimming took 4 bases from V and 7 from J; bases not matched to a gene: 9. The CDR3 nucleotides read TGTGCCAGCAGCTCGTTCGGGGGGGGCTGGAATGAGCAGTTCTTC. This sequence encodes CASSSFGGGWNEQFF.

V is TRBV7-9 and J is TRBJ1-2; D possibly corresponds to TRBD1 (5 bases). V lost 1 base to trimming and J lost 6 bases, with 15 bases between them. The CDR3 loop spans 15 amino acids. Germline V lookup: CDR1 SEHNR, CDR2 FQNEAQ (reference sequence). The DNA of the CDR3 is TGTGCCAGCAGCTTAGACAGTATGCTGGGGGATGGCTACACCTTC. Translation: CASSLDSMLGDGYTF.

The chain links TRBV4-2 to TRBJ2-7, with D uncertain. The V gene lost 0 bases and the J gene lost 3 bases, with 6 bases spanning the gap. The CDR3 has 13 amino acids. The germline CDR1 and CDR2 sequences are LGHNA and YNFKEQ. CDR3 sequence (DNA): TGTGCCAGCAGCCAAGATCTGGGCTACGAGCAGTACTTC. It yields the protein CASSQDLGYEQYF.

This chain connects TRBV4-1 to TRBJ2-2; D is tentatively TRBD1 or TRBD2 (5 bases each). The V gene lost 1 base and the J gene lost 6 bases, with 9 bases spanning the gap. Germline V lookup: CDR1 MGHRA, CDR2 YSYEKL. The CDR3 sequence is 14 residues long. This chain's CDR3 is CASSQGGPAGELFF. The CDR3 DNA is TGCGCCAGCAGCCAAGGGGGACCCGCCGGGGAGCTGTTTTTT.

V and J are TRBV7-2 and TRBJ1-6; 7 bases are a match to TRBD1. Trimming removed 1 base from V and 8 bases from J; junction bases left unmatched: 5. The CDR3 extends over 15 amino acids. The germline gives CDR1 SGHTA, CDR2 FQGNSA. CDR3 amino acids: CASSLGGGRDSPLHF. CDR3 coding DNA: TGTGCCAGCAGCTTAGGAGGGGGCCGGGATTCACCCCTCCACTTT.

The chain employs TRBV7-9 and TRBJ2-3; the match to TRBD2 covers 7 bases. V lost 6 bases, J lost 2 bases, and 8 bases stayed unmatched. Germline V lookup: CDR1 SEHNR, CDR2 FQNEAQ (reference sequence). This CDR3 is 15 amino acids long. The CDR3 spells CASSPSGDSTDTQYF. The CDR3 DNA follows: TGTGCCAGCAGTCCAAGCGGGGACTCCACAGATACGCAGTATTTT.

V gene TRBV18 combines with J gene TRBJ2-7; 7 positions agree with TRBD1. The CDR3 loop spans 13 amino acids. Germline V gene data show CDR1 as KGHSH and CDR2 as LQKENI. The V gene end was trimmed by 3 bases and the J gene end by 3 bases; junction bases not matched to a gene: 2. The CDR3 sequence is CASSPRDSYEQYF. The CDR3 DNA sequence: TGTGCCAGCTCACCCCGGGACAGCTACGAGCAGTACTTC.

The genes are TRBV5-1 and TRBJ2-7, with 7 bases lining up with TRBD1. This CDR3 is built from 16 residues. V was clipped by 5 bases and J by 2 bases; unmatched bases: 13. Germline V CDR1 and CDR2: SGHRS, YFSETQ. The CDR3 loop is CASRNTGASRTYEQYF. Written as DNA, the CDR3 is TGCGCCAGCAGAAATACAGGGGCGTCCCGGACCTACGAGCAGTACTTC.

In this sample, this clone turned up once. This chain's CDR3 is CASSYRRAREQYF. The CDR3 bases are TGTGCCAGCAGTTACAGAAGGGCTCGGGAGCAGTACTTC. The chain couples TRBV6-5 to TRBJ2-7, with D hard to call. V was shortened by 2 bases and J by 7 bases, with 12 bases between the two germline ends. The CDR3 totals 13 residues. Germline V gene sequence: CDR1 MNHEY, CDR2 SVGAGI.

V gene TRBV25-1 combines with J gene TRBJ1-2; D remains ambiguous. Trimming removed 2 bases at V and 2 bases at J, with 6 bases between. Germline V gene lookup returns CDR1 MGHDK and CDR2 SYGVNS. The CDR3 runs to 13 residues. The CDR3 is CASSEARNYGYTF. DNA for the CDR3: TGTGCCAGCAGTGAAGCTCGGAACTATGGCTACACCTTC.

This clone was observed a single time. This rearrangement joins TRBV5-5 to TRBJ2-7; D remains ambiguous. The ends were cut back, 4 bases at V and 2 bases at J, with 13 bases in the middle. Germline assignment: CDR1 SGHKS and CDR2 YYEKEE (reference sequence). CDR3 length: 14 amino acids. CDR3 nucleotides: TGTGCCAGCAGCGCAACGACTGTGACCTACGAGCAGTACTTC. This codes for CASSATTVTYEQYF.

J is TRBJ1-2 and V is TRBV19; perhaps TRBD1 as D (6 bases). V was pared by 3 bases and J by 10 bases, with 18 bases between. This CDR3 has 14 residues. Germline V lookup: CDR1 LNHDA, CDR2 SQIVND (reference sequence). CDR3 loop: CASSMGRGPSDYTF. Written as DNA, the CDR3 is TGTGCCAGTAGTATGGGCAGGGGACCTAGTGACTACACCTTC. The whole variable domain, filled in from reference TRBV19 and TRBJ1-2, reads DGGITQSPKYLFRKEGQNVTLSCEQNLNHDAMYWYRQDPGQGLRLIYYSQIVNDFQKGDIAEGYSVSREKKESFPLTVTSAQKNPTAFYLCASSMGRGPSDYTFGSGTRLTVV.

V is TRBV12-3 or TRBV12-4 and J is TRBJ1-5; D is ambiguous. This CDR3 spans 13 amino acids. V was trimmed by 2 bases and J by 3 bases, leaving 5 bases between them. CDR3 protein: CASSLRPNQPQHF. As DNA, the CDR3 is TGTGCCAGCAGTTTAAGACCCAATCAGCCCCAGCATTTT.